This T cell receptor beta chain is drawn from a study of vaccination and CD4 T cells after COVID-19. Across the study: A positive SARS-CoV-2 nasal swab PCR result was recorded for each convalescent patient; nine were mild and one severe. The authors used overlapping spike peptides from SARS-CoV-2, HCoV-NL63, HCoV-OC43 and HCoV-229E to stimulate cells.

Cultured CD4+ T cell DNA underwent sequencing with the Oncomine TCR Beta short-read assay. From cultured CD4+ T cells, genomic DNA was extracted. TCRdb redid the calling of the PCR reads with MiXCR, one entry per CDR3 protein. Of roughly 11,000 distinct CDR3 sequences in the sample, around 40% were seen once. The treatment is: approximately 9-day PBMC culture with coronavirus spike peptide pools or control peptides (ViraFEST assay). It was with 9 to 10 IU/ml IL-2 and around 9.3 ug/ml peptide pools that 2.2 million or so PBMCs per well were cultured. In the case of this clonotype: What it recognizes is unknown.

V was cut by 5 bases and J by 7 bases, with 16 bases left in between. Germline-derived CDR1 and CDR2 are KGHDR and SFDVKD. This CDR3 contains 14 residues. The genes are TRBV24-1 and TRBJ1-2; D remains unclear. Sequencing used CD4+ T cells from blood, cultured in vitro. The receptor comes from a human donor who had recovered from COVID-19. Written as DNA, the CDR3 is TGTGCCACCAGTGCCACCCCGGGGATGGGTGGCTACACCTTC. Protein product: CATSATPGMGGYTF.